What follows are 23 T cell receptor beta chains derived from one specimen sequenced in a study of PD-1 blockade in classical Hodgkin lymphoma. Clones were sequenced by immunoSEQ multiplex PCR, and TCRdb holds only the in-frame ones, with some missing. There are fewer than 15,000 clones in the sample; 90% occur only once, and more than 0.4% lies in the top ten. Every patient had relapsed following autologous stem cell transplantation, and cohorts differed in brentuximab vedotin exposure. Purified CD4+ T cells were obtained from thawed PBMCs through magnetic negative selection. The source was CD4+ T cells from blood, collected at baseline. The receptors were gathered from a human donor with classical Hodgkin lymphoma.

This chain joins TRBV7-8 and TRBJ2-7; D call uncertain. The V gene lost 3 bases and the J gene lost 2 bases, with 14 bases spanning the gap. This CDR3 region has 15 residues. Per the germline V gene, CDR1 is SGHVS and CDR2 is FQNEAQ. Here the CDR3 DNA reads TGTGCCAGCAGCTTCCCTGCGGCGACAACCTACGAGCAGTACTTC. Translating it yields CASSFPAATTYEQYF. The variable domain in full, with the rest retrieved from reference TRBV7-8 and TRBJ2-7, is GAGVSQSPRYKVAKRGQDVALRCDPISGHVSLFWYQQALGQGPEFLTYFQNEAQLDKSGLPSDRFFAERPEGSVSTLKIQRTQQEDSAVYLCASSFPAATTYEQYFGPGTRLTVT.

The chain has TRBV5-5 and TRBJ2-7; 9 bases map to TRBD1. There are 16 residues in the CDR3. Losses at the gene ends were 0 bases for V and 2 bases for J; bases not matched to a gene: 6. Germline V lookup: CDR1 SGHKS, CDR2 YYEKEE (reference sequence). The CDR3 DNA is TGTGCCAGCAGCTTGGCCCCGGGACAGGGAACCTACGAGCAGTACTTC. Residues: CASSLAPGQGTYEQYF.

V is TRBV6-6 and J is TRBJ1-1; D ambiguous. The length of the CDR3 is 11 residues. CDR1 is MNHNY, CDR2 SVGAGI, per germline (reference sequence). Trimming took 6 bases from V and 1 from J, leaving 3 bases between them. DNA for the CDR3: TGTGCCAGCAGGGAGAACACTGAAGCTTTCTTT. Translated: CASRENTEAFF.

DNA for the CDR3: TGTGCCAGCAGTGAAAGCTGGACAGGTCGTGGCTACACCTTC. This translates into CASSESWTGRGYTF. This chain uses TRBV6-1 with TRBJ1-2; the match to TRBD1 covers 7 bases. V trimming: 2 bases; J trimming: 7 bases; junction bases outside the gene matches: 7. The CDR3 loop spans 14 amino acids. The germline CDR1 and CDR2 sequences are MNHNS and SASEGT.

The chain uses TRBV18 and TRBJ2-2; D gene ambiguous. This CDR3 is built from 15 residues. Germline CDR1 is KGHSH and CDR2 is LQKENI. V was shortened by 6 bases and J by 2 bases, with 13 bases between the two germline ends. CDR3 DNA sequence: TGTGCCAGCTCCCGGGCAGGCACTAACACCGGGGAGCTGTTTTTT. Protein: CASSRAGTNTGELFF.

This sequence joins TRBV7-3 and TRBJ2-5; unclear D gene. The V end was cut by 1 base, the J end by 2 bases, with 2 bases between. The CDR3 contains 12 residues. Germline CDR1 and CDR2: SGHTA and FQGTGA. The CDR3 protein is CASSLIQETQYF. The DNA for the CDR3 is TGTGCCAGCAGCTTAATACAAGAGACCCAGTACTTC.

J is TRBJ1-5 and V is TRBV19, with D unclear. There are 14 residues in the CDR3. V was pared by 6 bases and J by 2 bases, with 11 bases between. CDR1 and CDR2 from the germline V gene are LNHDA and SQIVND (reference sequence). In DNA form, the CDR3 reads TGTGCCAGTAGCCCGGGCTATGGCAATCAGCCCCAGCATTTT. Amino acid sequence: CASSPGYGNQPQHF.

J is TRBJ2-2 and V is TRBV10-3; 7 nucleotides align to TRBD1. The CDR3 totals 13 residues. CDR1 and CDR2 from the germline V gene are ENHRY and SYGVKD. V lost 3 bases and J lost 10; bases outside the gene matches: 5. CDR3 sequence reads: CAISDKRGLELFF. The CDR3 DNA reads TGTGCCATCAGTGACAAAAGGGGGCTGGAGCTGTTTTTT.

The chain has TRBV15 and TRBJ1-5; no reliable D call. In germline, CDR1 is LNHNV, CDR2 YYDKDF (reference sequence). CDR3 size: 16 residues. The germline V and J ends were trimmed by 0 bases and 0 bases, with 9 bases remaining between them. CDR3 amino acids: CATSRDGSYSNQPQHF. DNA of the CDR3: TGTGCCACCAGCAGAGATGGGAGCTATAGCAATCAGCCCCAGCATTTT. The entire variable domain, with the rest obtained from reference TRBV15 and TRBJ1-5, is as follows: DAMVIQNPRYQVTQFGKPVTLSCSQTLNHNVMYWYQQKSSQAPKLLFHYYDKDFNNEADTPDNFQSRRPNTSFCFLDIRSPGLGDTAMYLCATSRDGSYSNQPQHFGDGTRLSIL.

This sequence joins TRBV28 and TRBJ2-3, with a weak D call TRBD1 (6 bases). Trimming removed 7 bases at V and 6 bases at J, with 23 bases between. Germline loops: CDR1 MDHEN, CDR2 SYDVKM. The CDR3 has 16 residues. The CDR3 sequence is CASIPWTVGNIDTQYF. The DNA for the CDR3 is TGTGCCAGCATCCCCTGGACAGTCGGTAATATCGATACGCAGTATTTT.

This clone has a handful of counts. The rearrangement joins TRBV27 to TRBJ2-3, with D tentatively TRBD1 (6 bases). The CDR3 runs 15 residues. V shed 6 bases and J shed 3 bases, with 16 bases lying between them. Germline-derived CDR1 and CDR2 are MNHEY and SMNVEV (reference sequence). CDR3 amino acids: CASRDPRGGTDTQYF. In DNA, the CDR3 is TGTGCCAGCAGGGATCCCAGGGGCGGAACAGATACGCAGTATTTT.

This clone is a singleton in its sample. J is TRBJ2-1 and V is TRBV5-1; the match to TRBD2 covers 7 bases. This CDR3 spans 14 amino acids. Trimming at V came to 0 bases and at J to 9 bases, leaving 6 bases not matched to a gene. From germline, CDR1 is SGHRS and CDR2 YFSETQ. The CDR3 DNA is TGCGCCAGCAGCTTGGCCGGGCGGGAGAGTGAGCAGTTCTTC. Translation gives CASSLAGRESEQFF.

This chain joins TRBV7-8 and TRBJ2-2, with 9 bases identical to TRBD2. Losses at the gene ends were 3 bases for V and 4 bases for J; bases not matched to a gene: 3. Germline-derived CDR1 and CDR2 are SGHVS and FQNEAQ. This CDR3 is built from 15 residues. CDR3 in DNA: TGTGCCAGCAGCTTTAGCGGGAGTGGCACCGGGGAGCTGTTTTTT. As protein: CASSFSGSGTGELFF.

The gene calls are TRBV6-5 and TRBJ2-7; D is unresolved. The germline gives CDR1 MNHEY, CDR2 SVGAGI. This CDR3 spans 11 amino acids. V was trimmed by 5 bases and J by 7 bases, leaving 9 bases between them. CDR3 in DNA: TGTGCCAGCAGTGGTCAGAAAGAGCAGTACTTC. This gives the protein CASSGQKEQYF.

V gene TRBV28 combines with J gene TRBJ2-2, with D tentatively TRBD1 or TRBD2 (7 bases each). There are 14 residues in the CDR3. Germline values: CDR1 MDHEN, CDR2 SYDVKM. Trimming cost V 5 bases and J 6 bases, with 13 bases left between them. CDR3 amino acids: CASSVTGRAGELFF. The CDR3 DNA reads TGTGCCAGCAGTGTGACAGGGAGGGCCGGGGAGCTGTTTTTT.

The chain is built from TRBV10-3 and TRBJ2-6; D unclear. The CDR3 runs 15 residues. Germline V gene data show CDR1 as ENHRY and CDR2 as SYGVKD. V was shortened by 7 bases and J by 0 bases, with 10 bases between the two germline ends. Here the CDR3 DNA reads TGTGCCATCACGAGAGGCGTCTCTGGGGCCAACGTCCTGACTTTC. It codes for CAITRGVSGANVLTF.

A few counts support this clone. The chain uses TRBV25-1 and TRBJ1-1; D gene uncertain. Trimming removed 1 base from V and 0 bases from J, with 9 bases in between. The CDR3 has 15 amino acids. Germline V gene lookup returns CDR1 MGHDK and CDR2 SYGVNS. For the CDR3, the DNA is TGTGCCAGCAGTGAATCGAGTTCCATGAACACTGAAGCTTTCTTT. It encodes CASSESSSMNTEAFF. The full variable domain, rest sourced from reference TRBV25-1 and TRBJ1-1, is EADIYQTPRYLVIGTGKKITLECSQTMGHDKMYWYQQDPGMELHLIHYSYGVNSTEKGDLSSESTVSRIRTEHFPLTLESARPSHTSQYLCASSESSSMNTEAFFGQGTRLTVV.

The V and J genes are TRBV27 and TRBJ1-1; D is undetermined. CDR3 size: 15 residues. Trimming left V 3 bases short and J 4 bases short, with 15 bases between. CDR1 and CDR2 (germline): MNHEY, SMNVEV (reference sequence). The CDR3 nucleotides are TGTGCCAGCAGTTTCCACCCCGGCTTTGGCACTGAAGCTTTCTTT. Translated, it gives CASSFHPGFGTEAFF.

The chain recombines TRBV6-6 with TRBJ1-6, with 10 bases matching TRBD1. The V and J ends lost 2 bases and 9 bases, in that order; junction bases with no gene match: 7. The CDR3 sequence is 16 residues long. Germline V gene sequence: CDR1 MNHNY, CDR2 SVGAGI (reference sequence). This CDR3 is CASSYPGTGVSSPLHF. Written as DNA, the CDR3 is TGTGCCAGCAGTTACCCCGGGACAGGGGTAAGTTCACCCCTCCACTTT.

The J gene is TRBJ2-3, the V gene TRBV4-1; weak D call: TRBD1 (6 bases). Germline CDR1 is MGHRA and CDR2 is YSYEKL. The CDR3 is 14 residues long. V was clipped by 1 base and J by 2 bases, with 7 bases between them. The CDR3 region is CASSQVGATDTQYF. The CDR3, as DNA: TGCGCCAGCAGCCAAGTGGGGGCCACAGATACGCAGTATTTT.

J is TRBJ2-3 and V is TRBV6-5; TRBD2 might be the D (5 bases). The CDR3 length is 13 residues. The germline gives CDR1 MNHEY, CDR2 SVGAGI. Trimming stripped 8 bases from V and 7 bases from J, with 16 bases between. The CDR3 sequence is CASQSPAAHTQYF. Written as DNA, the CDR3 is TGTGCCAGCCAGAGCCCAGCGGCCCATACGCAGTATTTT.

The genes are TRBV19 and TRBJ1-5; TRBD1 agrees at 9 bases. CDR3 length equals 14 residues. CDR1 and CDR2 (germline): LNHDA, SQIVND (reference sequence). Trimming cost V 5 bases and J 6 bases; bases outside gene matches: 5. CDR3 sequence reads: CASSATGGGQPQHF. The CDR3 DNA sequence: TGTGCCAGTAGTGCGACAGGGGGAGGTCAGCCCCAGCATTTT.

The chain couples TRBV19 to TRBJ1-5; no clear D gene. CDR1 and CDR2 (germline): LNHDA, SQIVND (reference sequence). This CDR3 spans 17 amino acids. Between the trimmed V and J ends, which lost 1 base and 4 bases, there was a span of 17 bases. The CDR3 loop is CASSIGVKTDRNQPQHF. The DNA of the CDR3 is TGTGCCAGTAGTATAGGAGTTAAAACAGATCGGAATCAGCCCCAGCATTTT. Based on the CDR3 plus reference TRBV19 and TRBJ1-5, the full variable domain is DGGITQSPKYLFRKEGQNVTLSCEQNLNHDAMYWYRQDPGQGLRLIYYSQIVNDFQKGDIAEGYSVSREKKESFPLTVTSAQKNPTAFYLCASSIGVKTDRNQPQHFGDGTRLSIL.